A single sample is the source of the 8 T cell receptor beta chains below, sequenced in a study of CD8 T cells in Susac syndrome. An input of about 0.45 to 1 ug of RNA was subjected to reverse transcription using random hexamers. Each CDR3 protein is one row after TCRdb ran MiXCR on the immunoSEQ multiplex PCR reads. The table records over 95,000 distinct CDR3 sequences, about 90% of them present only once. Sequenced sample: CD8+ T cells from PBMCs. The receptors were sampled from a human donor in good health.

The V call is TRBV29-1, the J call TRBJ1-2; tentatively, D is TRBD1 (5 bases). The germline V and J ends were trimmed by 5 bases and 3 bases, with 13 bases remaining between them. This CDR3 spans 13 amino acids. Germline CDR1 reads SQVTM; CDR2 reads ANQGSEA. CDR3 protein: CSVFTGSYYGYTF. The CDR3 DNA sequence: TGCAGCGTTTTTACAGGTTCCTACTATGGCTACACCTTC.

The gene calls are TRBV9 and TRBJ2-2; 11 bases agree with TRBD2. This CDR3 comprises 15 residues. From germline, CDR1 is SGDLS and CDR2 YYNGEE. The V segment lost 2 bases and the J segment 8 bases; nucleotides outside the gene matches: 5. CDR3 in DNA: TGTGCCAGCAGCGTTACTAGCGGGGGACGAGGGGAGCTGTTTTTT. Protein product: CASSVTSGGRGELFF.

The genes are TRBV5-6 and TRBJ2-5; D might be TRBD1 or TRBD2, each matching 5 bases. This CDR3 is built from 11 residues. Germline V gene sequence: CDR1 SGHDT, CDR2 YYEEEE. V lost 6 bases and J lost 5, with 8 bases in between. The CDR3 protein is CASTWGETQYF. The DNA of the CDR3 is TGTGCCAGCACCTGGGGGGAGACCCAGTACTTC.

Written as DNA, the CDR3 is TGCAGTGCTAGAGATCCGGGACAGGGGACATTTGAAGCTTTCTTT. Encoded protein: CSARDPGQGTFEAFF. V gene TRBV20-1 combines with J gene TRBJ1-1; TRBD1 aligns across 10 bases. CDR1 is DFQATT, CDR2 SNEGSKA, per germline (reference sequence). The CDR3 spans 15 residues. V gave up 0 bases and J gave up 7 bases; unmatched junction bases: 8.

The V gene is TRBV20-1, the J gene TRBJ1-5; 8 nucleotides line up with TRBD1. Per germline, CDR1 DFQATT and CDR2 SNEGSKA (reference sequence). V lost 6 bases to trimming and J lost 0 bases; unmatched junction nucleotides: 4. This CDR3 spans 14 amino acids. In nucleotides, the CDR3 is TGCAGTGCACCCACAGGGGGTAGCAATCAGCCCCAGCATTTT. Amino acid sequence: CSAPTGGSNQPQHF.

The chain recombines TRBV7-2 with TRBJ1-2; D not resolved. The germline V gene has CDR1 SGHTA and CDR2 FQGNSA. V lost 5 bases, J lost 0 bases, and 7 bases lay in between. There are 13 residues in the CDR3. The CDR3 DNA reads TGTGCCAGCAGCCTGTTAGCTAACTATGGCTACACCTTC. Protein: CASSLLANYGYTF.

The gene calls are TRBV30 and TRBJ2-3, with 8 bases identical to TRBD2. Germline V gene lookup returns CDR1 GTSNPN and CDR2 SVGIG (reference sequence). Unmatched junction bases numbered 5, after V lost 3 bases and J lost 6 bases. The length of the CDR3 is 13 residues. The CDR3 protein is CAWRGTSTDTQYF. Here the CDR3 DNA reads TGTGCCTGGAGAGGGACTAGTACTGATACGCAGTATTTT.

This clonotype has just a few counts. The gene calls are TRBV30 and TRBJ2-7; D is uncertain. Trimming cost V 3 bases and J 6 bases, with 9 bases left between them. This CDR3 is built from 11 residues. In germline, CDR1 is GTSNPN, CDR2 SVGIG (reference sequence). The CDR3 loop reads CAWSALTEQYF. The CDR3 DNA follows: TGTGCCTGGAGCGCGCTCACCGAGCAGTACTTC. The whole variable domain, filled in from reference TRBV30 and TRBJ2-7, reads SQTIHQWPATLVQPVGSPLSLECTVEGTSNPNLYWYRQAAGRGLQLLFYSVGIGQISSEVPQNLSASRPQDRQFILSSKKLLLSDSGFYLCAWSALTEQYFGPGTRLTVT.